This paragraph reports one T cell receptor (beta chain). This sample was taken from a study of T cells after posttransplantation cyclophosphamide. The naive gate required viable CD3+CD4+ or CD3+CD8+ cells with CCR7+CD45RA+CD45RO-CD95-CD27+CD28+ phenotype. On the day of bone marrow donation, the related graft donor provided peripheral blood. Here immunoSEQ multiplex PCR was the method, and the copy in TCRdb shows in-frame clones only, minus some. In the table there are about 32,000 clones, 90% to 95% of which are singletons. V trimming: 1 base; J trimming: 9 bases; junction bases outside the gene matches: 15. CDR3 length: 17 residues. CDR1 and CDR2 (germline): SGHDT, YYEEEE.

The chain recombines TRBV5-6 with TRBJ2-1; 8 bases are a match to TRBD2. This clonotype originated in a man aged 25-45 years in good health and a related stem cell transplant donor. Sequenced input: naive CD4+ T cells sorted from blood. The CDR3 region is CASSLFRTSSERSEQFF. The CDR3 DNA reads TGTGCCAGCAGCTTGTTCCGGACTAGCTCGGAGCGCAGTGAGCAGTTCTTC.